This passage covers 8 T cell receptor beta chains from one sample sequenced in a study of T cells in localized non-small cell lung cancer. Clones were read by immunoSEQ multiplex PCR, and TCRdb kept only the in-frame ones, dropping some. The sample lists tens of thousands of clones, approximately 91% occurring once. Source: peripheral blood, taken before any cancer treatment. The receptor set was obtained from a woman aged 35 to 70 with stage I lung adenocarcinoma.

CDR3 amino acids: CAWERGRQAPLHF. The CDR3 DNA reads TGTGCCTGGGAGCGGGGGCGTCAAGCACCCCTCCACTTT. J is TRBJ1-6 and V is TRBV30, with D perhaps matching TRBD1 (6 bases). The CDR3 consists of 13 residues. Germline V CDR1 and CDR2: GTSNPN, SVGIG (reference sequence). Trimming pared 5 bases from V and 11 bases from J, leaving 16 bases between.

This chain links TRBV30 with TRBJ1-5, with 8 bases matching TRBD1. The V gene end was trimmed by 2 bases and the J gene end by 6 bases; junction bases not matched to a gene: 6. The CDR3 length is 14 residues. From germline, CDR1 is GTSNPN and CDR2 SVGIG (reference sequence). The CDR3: CAWSPTGGSQPQHF. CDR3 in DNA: TGTGCCTGGAGTCCTACAGGGGGAAGTCAGCCCCAGCATTTT.

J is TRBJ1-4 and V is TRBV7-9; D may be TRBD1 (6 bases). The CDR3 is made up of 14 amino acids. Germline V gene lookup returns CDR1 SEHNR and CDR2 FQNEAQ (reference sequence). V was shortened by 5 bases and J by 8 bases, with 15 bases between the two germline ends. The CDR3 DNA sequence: TGTGCCAGCAGCAAGGACCTAAGGGGGGAAAAACTGTTTTTT. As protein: CASSKDLRGEKLFF.

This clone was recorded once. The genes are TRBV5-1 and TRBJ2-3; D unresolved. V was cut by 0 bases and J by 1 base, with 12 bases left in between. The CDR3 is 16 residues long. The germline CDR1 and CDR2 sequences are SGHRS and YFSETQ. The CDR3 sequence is CASSLVGRARTDTQYF. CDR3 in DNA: TGCGCCAGCAGCTTGGTGGGTAGGGCCCGCACAGATACGCAGTATTTT.

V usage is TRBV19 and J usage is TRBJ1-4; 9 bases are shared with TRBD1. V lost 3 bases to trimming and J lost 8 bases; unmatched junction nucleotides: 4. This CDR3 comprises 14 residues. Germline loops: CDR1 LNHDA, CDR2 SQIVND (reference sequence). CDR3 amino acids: CASSIRDREEKLFF. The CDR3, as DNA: TGTGCCAGTAGTATCCGGGACAGGGAAGAAAAACTGTTTTTT.

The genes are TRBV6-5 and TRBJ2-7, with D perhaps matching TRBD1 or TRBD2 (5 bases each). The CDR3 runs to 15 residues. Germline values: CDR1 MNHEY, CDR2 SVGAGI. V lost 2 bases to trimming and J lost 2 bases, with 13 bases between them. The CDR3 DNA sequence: TGTGCCAGCAGTTACCAAGGGACCGTAACCTACGAGCAGTACTTC. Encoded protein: CASSYQGTVTYEQYF.

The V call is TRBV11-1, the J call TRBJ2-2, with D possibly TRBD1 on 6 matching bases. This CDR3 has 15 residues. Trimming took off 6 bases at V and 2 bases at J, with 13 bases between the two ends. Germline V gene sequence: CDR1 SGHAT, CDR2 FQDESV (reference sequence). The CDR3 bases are TGTGCCAGCAGGCTCTCACAGGGAAACACCGGGGAGCTGTTTTTT. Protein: CASRLSQGNTGELFF.

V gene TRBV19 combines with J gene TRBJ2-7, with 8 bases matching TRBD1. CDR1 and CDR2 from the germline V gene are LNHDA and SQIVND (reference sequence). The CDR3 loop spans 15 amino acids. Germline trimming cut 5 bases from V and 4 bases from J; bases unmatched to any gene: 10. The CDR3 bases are TGTGCCAGTAGTTCCACAGGACAGGGTCAATACGAGCAGTACTTC. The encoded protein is CASSSTGQGQYEQYF. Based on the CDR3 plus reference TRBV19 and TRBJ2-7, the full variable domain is DGGITQSPKYLFRKEGQNVTLSCEQNLNHDAMYWYRQDPGQGLRLIYYSQIVNDFQKGDIAEGYSVSREKKESFPLTVTSAQKNPTAFYLCASSSTGQGQYEQYFGPGTRLTVT.